Listed below are T cell receptor beta chains from one sample, sequenced in a study of radiotherapy plus CTLA-4 blockade in lung cancer. Clones were read by immunoSEQ multiplex PCR, and TCRdb kept only the in-frame ones, dropping some. Of 20,000 to 25,000 clones listed, about 71% are singletons. The sequences come from peripheral blood, collected from a patient treated with radiotherapy plus ipilimumab. Receptors were obtained from a human donor with non-small cell lung cancer whose response to radiotherapy plus ipilimumab could not be evaluated. The CDR3 runs from the conserved cysteine through the conserved F or W. D genes are given only for firm matches. Size values are once, few and many counts, or a class for expanded clones, and some rows have none.

V: TRBV14; J: TRBJ2-3; D: NA; size: NA; DNA: TGTGCCAGCAGCCGCAGGGGGGGCACAGATACGCAGTATTTT; CDR3: CASSRRGGTDTQYF
V: TRBV6-1; J: TRBJ2-5; D: TRBD1; size: NA; DNA: TGTGCCAGCAGTGACGCCGACAGGGAAGAGACCCAGTACTTC; CDR3: CASSDADREETQYF
V: TRBV6-1; J: TRBJ2-1; D: TRBD1; size: NA; DNA: TGTGCCAGCAGCCTCGAGGACAGGCTCTACAATGAGCAGTTCTTC; CDR3: CASSLEDRLYNEQFF
V: TRBV5-1; J: TRBJ2-3; D: NA; size: NA; DNA: TGCGCCAGCAGCTGGTACGGAGGCGGAGATACGCAGTATTTT; CDR3: CASSWYGGGDTQYF
V: TRBV6-5; J: TRBJ1-2; D: NA; size: NA; DNA: TGTGCCAGCAGTTACACTGGGGCCTATGGCTACACCTTC; CDR3: CASSYTGAYGYTF
V: TRBV29-1; J: TRBJ2-3; D: NA; size: few; DNA: TGCAGCGTTGAGTTGAGTCAGGCCCACCAGACGGTCAATACGCAGTATTTT; CDR3: CSVELSQAHQTVNTQYF
V: TRBV28; J: TRBJ1-5; D: TRBD1; size: NA; DNA: TGTGCCAGCTTGGAGGGGGACAGGGGTGGTGGACAGCCCCAGCATTTT; CDR3: CASLEGDRGGGQPQHF
V: TRBV19; J: TRBJ2-6; D: NA; size: NA; DNA: TGTGCCAGTAGTCAACGGGTCTCTGGGGCCAACGTCCTGACTTTC; CDR3: CASSQRVSGANVLTF
V: TRBV6-6; J: TRBJ1-1; D: NA; size: NA; DNA: TGTGCCAGCATTTCCTGGAACACTGAAGCTTTCTTT; CDR3: CASISWNTEAFF
V: TRBV28; J: TRBJ1-4; D: NA; size: NA; DNA: TGTGCCGTCCCTAGGCCCGGTAATGAAAAACTGTTTTTT; CDR3: CAVPRPGNEKLFF
V: TRBV5-1; J: TRBJ2-7; D: TRBD1; size: NA; DNA: TGCGCCAGCAGCTTGACAGGGGGCTATGGGCAGTACTTC; CDR3: CASSLTGGYGQYF
V: TRBV5-1; J: TRBJ2-2; D: TRBD1; size: NA; DNA: TGCGCCAGCAGCTTGCTGGGACAGGGAGGCACCGGGGAGCTGTTTTTT; CDR3: CASSLLGQGGTGELFF
V: TRBV2; J: TRBJ1-2; D: TRBD1; size: NA; DNA: TGTGCCAGCAGGTCAACAGGGGCACCCAACTATGGCTACACCTTC; CDR3: CASRSTGAPNYGYTF
V: TRBV4-1; J: TRBJ1-1; D: NA; size: NA; DNA: TGCGCCAGCAGCCGCCAGGGAACGAACACTGAAGCTTTCTTT; CDR3: CASSRQGTNTEAFF
V: TRBV19; J: TRBJ1-1; D: NA; size: NA; DNA: TGTGCCAGTAGCCAAACAAACACTGAAGCTTTCTTT; CDR3: CASSQTNTEAFF
V: TRBV19; J: TRBJ2-7; D: TRBD2; size: NA; DNA: TGTGCCAGTAGCCGACTAGCGGGAGGGGGCGAGCAGTACTTC; CDR3: CASSRLAGGGEQYF
V: TRBV15; J: TRBJ2-3; D: TRBD2; size: NA; DNA: TGTGCCACCAGCAGAGGCGGCGGGAGGGCGGGGGGTACGCAGTATTTT; CDR3: CATSRGGGRAGGTQYF
V: TRBV4-2; J: TRBJ2-7; D: NA; size: NA; DNA: TGTGCCAGCAGCCAGGTCGGACAGTACGAGCAGTACTTC; CDR3: CASSQVGQYEQYF
V: TRBV7-2; J: TRBJ1-2; D: TRBD1; size: NA; DNA: TGTGCCAGCAGAACAGGGGGCACGAATGGCTACACCTTC; CDR3: CASRTGGTNGYTF
V: TRBV6-5; J: TRBJ1-2; D: NA; size: NA; DNA: TGTGCCAGCAGGTCCCCGGCGGGGGGCTATGGCTACACCTTC; CDR3: CASRSPAGGYGYTF
V: TRBV5-5; J: TRBJ2-7; D: TRBD2; size: NA; DNA: TGTGCCAGCAGCTTGGAAAACGGGAGGGTCGACGAGCAGTACTTC; CDR3: CASSLENGRVDEQYF
V: TRBV28; J: TRBJ1-5; D: TRBD1; size: NA; DNA: TGTGCCAGCAGGACTTTAGGGGGCTCTTATCAGCCCCAGCATTTT; CDR3: CASRTLGGSYQPQHF
V: TRBV27; J: TRBJ1-2; D: NA; size: NA; DNA: TGTGCCAGCAGTCCCTGGGGGGGGTCCGGCTACACCTTC; CDR3: CASSPWGGSGYTF